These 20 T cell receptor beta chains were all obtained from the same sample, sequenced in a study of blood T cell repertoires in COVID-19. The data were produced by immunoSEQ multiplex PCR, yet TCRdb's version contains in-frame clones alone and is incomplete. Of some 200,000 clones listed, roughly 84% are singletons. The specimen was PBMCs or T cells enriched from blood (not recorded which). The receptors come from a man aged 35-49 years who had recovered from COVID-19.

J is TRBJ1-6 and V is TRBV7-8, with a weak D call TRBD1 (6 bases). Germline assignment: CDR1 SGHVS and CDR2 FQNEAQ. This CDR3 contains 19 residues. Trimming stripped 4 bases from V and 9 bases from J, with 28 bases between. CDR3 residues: CASSSAWGRGDPYGSPLHF. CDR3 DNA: TGTGCCAGCAGCTCAGCTTGGGGCAGGGGAGATCCGTATGGTTCACCCCTCCACTTT.

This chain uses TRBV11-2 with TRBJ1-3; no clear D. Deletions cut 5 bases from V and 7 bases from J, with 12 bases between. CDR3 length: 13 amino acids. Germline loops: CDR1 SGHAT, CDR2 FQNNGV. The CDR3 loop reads CASSRGRVNTIYF. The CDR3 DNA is TGTGCCAGCAGCAGAGGGAGGGTCAACACCATATATTTT. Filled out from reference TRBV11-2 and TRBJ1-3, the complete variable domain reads EAGVAQSPRYKIIEKRQSVAFWCNPISGHATLYWYQQILGQGPKLLIQFQNNGVVDDSQLPKDRFSAERLKGVDSTLKIQPAKLEDSAVYLCASSRGRVNTIYFGEGSWLTVV.

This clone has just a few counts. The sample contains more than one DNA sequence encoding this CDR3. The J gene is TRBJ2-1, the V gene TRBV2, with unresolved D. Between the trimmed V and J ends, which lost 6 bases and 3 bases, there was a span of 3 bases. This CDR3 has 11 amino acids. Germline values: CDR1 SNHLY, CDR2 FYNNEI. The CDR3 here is CASSLYNEQFF. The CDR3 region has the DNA TGTGCCAGCAGCCTCTACAATGAGCAGTTCTTC.

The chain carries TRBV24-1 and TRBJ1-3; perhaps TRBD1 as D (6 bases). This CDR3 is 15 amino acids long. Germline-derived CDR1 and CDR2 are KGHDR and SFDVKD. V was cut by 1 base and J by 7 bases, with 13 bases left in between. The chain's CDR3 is CATSDLSGGENTIYF. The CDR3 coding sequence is TGTGCCACCAGTGATTTATCGGGGGGCGAGAACACCATATATTTT.

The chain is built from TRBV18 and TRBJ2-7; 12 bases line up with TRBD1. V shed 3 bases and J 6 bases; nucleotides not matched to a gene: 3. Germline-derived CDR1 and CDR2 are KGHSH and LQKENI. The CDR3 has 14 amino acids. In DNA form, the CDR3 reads TGTGCCAGCTCACCGGGACAGGGGGCCATCGAGCAGTACTTC. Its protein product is CASSPGQGAIEQYF. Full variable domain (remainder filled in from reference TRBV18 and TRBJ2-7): NAGVMQNPRHLVRRRGQEARLRCSPMKGHSHVYWYRQLPEEGLKFMVYLQKENIIDESGMPKERFSAEFPKEGPSILRIQQVVRGDSAAYFCASSPGQGAIEQYFGPGTRLTVT.

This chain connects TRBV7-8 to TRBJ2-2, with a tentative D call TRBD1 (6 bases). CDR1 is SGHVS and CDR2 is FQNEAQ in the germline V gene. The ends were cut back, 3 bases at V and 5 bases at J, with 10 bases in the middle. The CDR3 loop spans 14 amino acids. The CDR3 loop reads CASSFLRGTGELFF. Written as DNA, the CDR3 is TGTGCCAGCAGCTTCTTAAGGGGGACCGGGGAGCTGTTTTTT.

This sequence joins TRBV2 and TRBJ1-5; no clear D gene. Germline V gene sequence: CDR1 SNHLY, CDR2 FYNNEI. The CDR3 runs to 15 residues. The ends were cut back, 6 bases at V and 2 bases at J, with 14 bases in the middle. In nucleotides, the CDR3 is TGTGCCAGCAGCCTGCAGGCTGTTCGCAATCAGCCCCAGCATTTT. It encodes CASSLQAVRNQPQHF.

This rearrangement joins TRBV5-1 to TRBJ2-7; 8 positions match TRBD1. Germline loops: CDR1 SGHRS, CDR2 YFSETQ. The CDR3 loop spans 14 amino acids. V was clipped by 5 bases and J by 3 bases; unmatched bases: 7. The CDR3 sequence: CASRARTGSYEQYF. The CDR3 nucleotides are TGCGCCAGCAGGGCCCGGACAGGGAGCTACGAGCAGTACTTC. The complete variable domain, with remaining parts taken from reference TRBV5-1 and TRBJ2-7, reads KAGVTQTPRYLIKTRGQQVTLSCSPISGHRSVSWYQQTPGQGLQFLFEYFSETQRNKGNFPGRFSGRQFSNSRSEMNVSTLELGDSALYLCASRARTGSYEQYFGPGTRLTVT.

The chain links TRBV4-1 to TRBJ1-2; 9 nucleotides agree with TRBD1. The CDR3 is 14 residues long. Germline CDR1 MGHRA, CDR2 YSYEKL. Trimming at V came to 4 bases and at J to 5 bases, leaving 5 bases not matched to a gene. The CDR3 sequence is CASSPGQGRYGYTF. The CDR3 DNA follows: TGCGCCAGCAGCCCGGGACAGGGAAGATATGGCTACACCTTC.

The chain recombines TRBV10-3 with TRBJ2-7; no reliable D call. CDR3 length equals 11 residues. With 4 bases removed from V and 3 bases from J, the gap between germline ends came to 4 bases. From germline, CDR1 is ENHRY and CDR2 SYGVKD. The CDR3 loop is CAISANYEQYF. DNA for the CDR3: TGTGCCATCAGTGCCAACTACGAGCAGTACTTC.

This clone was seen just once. CDR3 protein: CASSVDAGTGGRAYTF. In DNA form, the CDR3 reads TGTGCCAGCAGCGTAGACGCCGGGACAGGGGGGCGGGCGTACACCTTC. The V gene is TRBV9, the J gene TRBJ1-2; 11 nucleotides align to TRBD1. In germline, CDR1 is SGDLS, CDR2 YYNGEE. The CDR3 is made up of 16 amino acids. J was trimmed by 11 bases and V by 0 bases; bases with no gene match: 12.

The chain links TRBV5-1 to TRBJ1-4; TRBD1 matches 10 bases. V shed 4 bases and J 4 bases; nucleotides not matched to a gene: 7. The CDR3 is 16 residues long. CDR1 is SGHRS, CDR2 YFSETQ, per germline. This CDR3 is CASSPGTGALNEKLFF. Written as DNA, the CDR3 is TGCGCCAGCAGCCCCGGGACAGGGGCTCTTAATGAAAAACTGTTTTTT. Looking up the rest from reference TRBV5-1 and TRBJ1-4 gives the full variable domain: KAGVTQTPRYLIKTRGQQVTLSCSPISGHRSVSWYQQTPGQGLQFLFEYFSETQRNKGNFPGRFSGRQFSNSRSEMNVSTLELGDSALYLCASSPGTGALNEKLFFGSGTQLSVL.

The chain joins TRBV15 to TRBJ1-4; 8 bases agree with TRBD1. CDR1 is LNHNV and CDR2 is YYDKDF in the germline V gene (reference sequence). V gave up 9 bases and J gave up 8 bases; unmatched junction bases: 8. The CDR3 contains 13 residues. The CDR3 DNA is TGTGCCACGAAAGACAGGGGACGGGAAAAACTGTTTTTT. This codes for CATKDRGREKLFF. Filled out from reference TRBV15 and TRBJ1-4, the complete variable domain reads DAMVIQNPRYQVTQFGKPVTLSCSQTLNHNVMYWYQQKSSQAPKLLFHYYDKDFNNEADTPDNFQSRRPNTSFCFLDIRSPGLGDTAMYLCATKDRGREKLFFGSGTQLSVL.

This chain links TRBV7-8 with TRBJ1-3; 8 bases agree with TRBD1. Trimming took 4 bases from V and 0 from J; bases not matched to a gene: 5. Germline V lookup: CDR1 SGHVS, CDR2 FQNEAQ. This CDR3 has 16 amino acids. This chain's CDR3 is CASSSGQGISGNTIYF. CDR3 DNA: TGTGCCAGCAGCTCAGGACAGGGTATCTCTGGAAACACCATATATTTT.

CDR3 coding DNA: TGTGCCAGCAGCTTTCGTCTCGGACTTGGGTATGGGACTGAAGCTTTCTTT. Translated, it gives CASSFRLGLGYGTEAFF. V is TRBV5-6 and J is TRBJ1-1; the D is unclear. Germline V gives CDR1 SGHDT, CDR2 YYEEEE. The V end lost 2 bases, the J end lost 5 bases, and 22 bases lay between the germline ends. This CDR3 region has 17 residues. Looking up the rest from reference TRBV5-6 and TRBJ1-1 gives the full variable domain: DAGVTQSPTHLIKTRGQQVTLRCSPKSGHDTVSWYQQALGQGPQFIFQYYEEEERQRGNFPDRFSGHQFPNYSSELNVNALLLGDSALYLCASSFRLGLGYGTEAFFGQGTRLTVV.

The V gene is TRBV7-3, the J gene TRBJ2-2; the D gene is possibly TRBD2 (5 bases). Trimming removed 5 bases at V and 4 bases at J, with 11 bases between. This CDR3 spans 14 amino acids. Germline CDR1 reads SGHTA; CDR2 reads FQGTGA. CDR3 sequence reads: CASSPGSLTGELFF. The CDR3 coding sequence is TGTGCCAGCAGCCCGGGGAGTCTCACCGGGGAGCTGTTTTTT. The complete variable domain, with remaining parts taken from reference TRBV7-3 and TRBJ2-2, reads GAGVSQTPSNKVTEKGKYVELRCDPISGHTALYWYRQSLGQGPEFLIYFQGTGAADDSGLPNDRFFAVRPEGSVSTLKIQRTERGDSAVYLCASSPGSLTGELFFGEGSRLTVL.

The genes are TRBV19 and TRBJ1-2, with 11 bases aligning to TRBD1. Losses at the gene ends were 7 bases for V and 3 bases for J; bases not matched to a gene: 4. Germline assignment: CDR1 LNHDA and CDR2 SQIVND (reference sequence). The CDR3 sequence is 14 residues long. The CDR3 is CASTRDRGYYGYTF. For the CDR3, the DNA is TGTGCCAGTACCAGGGACAGGGGGTACTATGGCTACACCTTC.

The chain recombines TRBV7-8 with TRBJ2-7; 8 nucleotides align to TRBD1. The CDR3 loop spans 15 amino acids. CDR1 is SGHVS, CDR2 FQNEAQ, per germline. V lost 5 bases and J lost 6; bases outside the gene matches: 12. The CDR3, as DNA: TGTGCCAGCAGCCTGACCGGGACAGGCAGGCGCGAGCAGTACTTC. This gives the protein CASSLTGTGRREQYF. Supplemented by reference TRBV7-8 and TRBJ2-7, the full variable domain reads GAGVSQSPRYKVAKRGQDVALRCDPISGHVSLFWYQQALGQGPEFLTYFQNEAQLDKSGLPSDRFFAERPEGSVSTLKIQRTQQEDSAVYLCASSLTGTGRREQYFGPGTRLTVT.

This CDR3 reads CSVGDTTRTDTQYF. DNA of the CDR3: TGCAGCGTTGGGGACACAACACGCACAGATACGCAGTATTTT. The V and J genes are TRBV29-1 and TRBJ2-3, with D possibly matching TRBD1 (6 bases). Germline CDR1 and CDR2: SQVTM and ANQGSEA. Trimming cost V 4 bases and J 1 base, with 12 bases left between them. CDR3 length: 14 residues.

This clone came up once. CDR3 sequence (DNA): TGTGCCAGCAGCTTAGCGGCCTTAAGTCAGTCGGAGGGTATGAACACTGAAGCTTTCTTT. This sequence encodes CASSLAALSQSEGMNTEAFF. The genes are TRBV7-2 and TRBJ1-1; no firm D call. V dropped 0 bases and J dropped 0 bases, with 23 bases sitting between them. The V gene's germline CDR1 is SGHTA and CDR2 FQGNSA. The length of the CDR3 is 20 residues. Full variable domain (remainder filled in from reference TRBV7-2 and TRBJ1-1): GAGVSQSPSNKVTEKGKDVELRCDPISGHTALYWYRQSLGQGLEFLIYFQGNSAPDKSGLPSDRFSAERTGGSVSTLTIQRTQQEDSAVYLCASSLAALSQSEGMNTEAFFGQGTRLTVV.